Shown below are 22 T cell receptor beta chains from a single sample sequenced in a study of T cell changes during pregnancy in multiple sclerosis. Measured with immunoSEQ multiplex PCR; TCRdb has only the in-frame clones, and not every one. The sample consists of 45,000 to 55,000 clones, 85% to 90% of them appearing once. Sequencing used peripheral blood, obtained in the first trimester of pregnancy. These receptors originate from a female donor in good health, enrolled as a control in a pregnancy study.

By frequency in the sample, this clone is medium-sized (0.01 to 0.1%). V usage is TRBV4-2 and J usage is TRBJ2-1; 11 positions agree with TRBD1. The CDR3 extends over 16 amino acids. Germline values: CDR1 LGHNA, CDR2 YNFKEQ. V trimming: 3 bases; J trimming: 6 bases; junction bases outside the gene matches: 7. CDR3 sequence (DNA): TGTGCCAGCAGCCAGGAACCGGGACAGGGGGGCAATGAGCAGTTCTTC. It encodes CASSQEPGQGGNEQFF.

The CDR3 sequence is CSVRGGSYEQYF. Written as DNA, the CDR3 is TGCAGCGTCAGGGGTGGATCCTACGAGCAGTACTTC. This sequence joins TRBV29-1 and TRBJ2-7; D possibly corresponds to TRBD1 (6 bases). Germline CDR1 reads SQVTM; CDR2 reads ANQGSEA. The CDR3 loop spans 12 amino acids. The ends were cut back, 6 bases at V and 1 base at J, with 10 bases in the middle.

This clone was observed a single time. The V call is TRBV5-1, the J call TRBJ2-1, with 7 bases matching TRBD1. The germline CDR1 and CDR2 sequences are SGHRS and YFSETQ. V lost 2 bases to trimming and J lost 2 bases; unmatched junction nucleotides: 4. CDR3 length: 15 residues. The CDR3 region is CASSFDREPYNEQFF. CDR3 nucleotide sequence: TGCGCCAGCAGCTTCGACAGGGAACCCTACAATGAGCAGTTCTTC.

The rearrangement joins TRBV30 to TRBJ2-3; 9 bases are shared with TRBD1. Germline CDR1 reads GTSNPN; CDR2 reads SVGIG (reference sequence). V shed 2 bases, J shed 6 bases, and the junction held 6 bases outside the gene matches. The CDR3 spans 14 residues. The CDR3 DNA follows: TGTGCCTGGAGTCCCGGACAGGGGCGCGATACGCAGTATTTT. Translating gives CAWSPGQGRDTQYF.

The rearrangement joins TRBV13 to TRBJ2-7; 9 nucleotides line up with TRBD1. Germline V gives CDR1 PRHDT, CDR2 FYEKMQ (reference sequence). V gave up 1 base and J gave up 4 bases; unmatched junction bases: 2. There are 14 residues in the CDR3. In DNA, the CDR3 is TGTGCCAGCAGCTTAGCCGGGACAGGGTACGAGCAGTACTTC. This gives the protein CASSLAGTGYEQYF.

This chain connects TRBV6-5 to TRBJ2-7; 11 nucleotides match TRBD1. The CDR3 sequence is 14 residues long. Germline loops: CDR1 MNHEY, CDR2 SVGAGI. J lost 6 bases, V lost 8 bases, and 9 bases had no gene match. CDR3 sequence: CASRTEDRGPEQYF. The CDR3 DNA reads TGTGCCAGCCGGACTGAGGACAGGGGGCCCGAGCAGTACTTC.

V and J are TRBV7-2 and TRBJ2-1; 10 bases are a match to TRBD2. Germline assignment: CDR1 SGHTA and CDR2 FQGNSA. The CDR3 runs to 14 residues. V shed 4 bases and J 5 bases; nucleotides not matched to a gene: 2. CDR3 amino acids: CASSWTSGDNEQFF. The CDR3 DNA follows: TGTGCCAGCAGCTGGACTAGCGGTGACAATGAGCAGTTCTTC.

The chain combines TRBV4-3 with TRBJ1-2; D call uncertain. Deletions cut 0 bases from V and 5 bases from J, with 7 bases between. CDR3 length: 13 residues. Germline loops: CDR1 LGHNA, CDR2 YSLEER. The CDR3 DNA follows: TGCGCCAGCAGCCAAGAGTCGGGGTATGGCTACACCTTC. Residues: CASSQESGYGYTF.

The CDR3 DNA reads TGTGCCAGCACCCCCGCGGGATGGAACACTGAAGCTTTCTTT. Translating it yields CASTPAGWNTEAFF. The chain uses TRBV28 and TRBJ1-1; unclear D gene. From germline, CDR1 is MDHEN and CDR2 SYDVKM. CDR3 length: 14 residues. V dropped 7 bases and J dropped 1 base, with 13 bases sitting between them.

The chain is built from TRBV6-1 and TRBJ2-7; TRBD2 agrees at 8 bases. Germline V gives CDR1 MNHNS, CDR2 SASEGT. Trimming took 4 bases from V and 2 from J; bases not matched to a gene: 4. The CDR3 is 14 residues long. CDR3 in DNA: TGTGCCAGCAGTGGAGCGGGAGAGGCCTACGAGCAGTACTTC. This codes for CASSGAGEAYEQYF.

The rearrangement joins TRBV7-3 to TRBJ2-2; 12 positions agree with TRBD2. The CDR3 consists of 17 residues. Germline CDR1 SGHTA, CDR2 FQGTGA. The ends lost 4 bases at V and 1 base at J; junction bases unmatched: 4. CDR3 sequence reads: CASSSSGLAGNTGELFF. CDR3 nucleotide sequence: TGTGCCAGCAGCTCGTCGGGACTAGCGGGGAACACCGGGGAGCTGTTTTTT. Combining the CDR3 with reference TRBV7-3 and TRBJ2-2 gives the whole variable domain GAGVSQTPSNKVTEKGKYVELRCDPISGHTALYWYRQSLGQGPEFLIYFQGTGAADDSGLPNDRFFAVRPEGSVSTLKIQRTERGDSAVYLCASSSSGLAGNTGELFFGEGSRLTVL.

The chain carries TRBV11-2 and TRBJ2-7, with 9 bases fitting TRBD2. The germline gives CDR1 SGHAT, CDR2 FQNNGV. The CDR3 covers 15 residues. Trimming cost V 1 base and J 1 base; bases outside gene matches: 2. CDR3 sequence: CASSLGLAVSYEQYF. In DNA, the CDR3 is TGTGCCAGCAGCTTAGGACTAGCGGTTTCCTACGAGCAGTACTTC.

The genes are TRBV19 and TRBJ1-2, with TRBD1 matching 7 bases. The germline V gene encodes CDR1 LNHDA and CDR2 SQIVND (reference sequence). With 5 bases clipped from V and 4 bases from J, the junction kept 10 bases outside the gene matches. The CDR3 length is 15 residues. The CDR3 coding sequence is TGTGCCAGTAGTGTTACCGGGACAGAGCTCTATGGCTACACCTTC. Its protein product is CASSVTGTELYGYTF.

The chain carries TRBV28 and TRBJ1-1; 9 bases agree with TRBD1. The CDR3 extends over 13 amino acids. Trimming cost V 7 bases and J 10 bases; bases outside gene matches: 10. Germline CDR1 reads MDHEN; CDR2 reads SYDVKM. Here the CDR3 reads CASISGTGLRAFF. In DNA, the CDR3 is TGTGCCAGCATAAGTGGGACAGGGCTGCGAGCTTTCTTT. Combining the CDR3 with reference TRBV28 and TRBJ1-1 gives the whole variable domain DVKVTQSSRYLVKRTGEKVFLECVQDMDHENMFWYRQDPGLGLRLIYFSYDVKMKEKGDIPEGYSVSREKKERFSLILESASTNQTSMYLCASISGTGLRAFFGQGTRLTVV.

J is TRBJ1-1 and V is TRBV28; 7 nucleotides align to TRBD1. V gave up 6 bases and J gave up 2 bases; unmatched junction bases: 6. Germline V gives CDR1 MDHEN, CDR2 SYDVKM. The CDR3 contains 14 residues. As DNA, the CDR3 is TGTGCCAGCAGGACAGGGTCCCTCAACACTGAAGCTTTCTTT. It codes for CASRTGSLNTEAFF.

The V and J genes are TRBV18 and TRBJ1-2; D call uncertain. The length of the CDR3 is 16 residues. The V and J ends lost 3 bases and 4 bases respectively, with 18 bases between them. CDR1 and CDR2 (germline): KGHSH, LQKENI. This CDR3 reads CASSPRADTATYGYTF. Here the CDR3 DNA reads TGTGCCAGCTCACCCCGCGCCGACACCGCCACCTATGGCTACACCTTC.

V is TRBV5-8 and J is TRBJ1-3, with D unresolved. The V end was cut by 0 bases, the J end by 4 bases, with 11 bases between. In germline, CDR1 is SGHTS, CDR2 YDEGEE. This CDR3 spans 15 amino acids. CDR3 DNA: TGTGCCAGCAGCTTGGTGTCCACACGCGGAAACACCATATATTTT. It yields the protein CASSLVSTRGNTIYF.

The V gene is TRBV28, the J gene TRBJ2-7; 8 bases line up with TRBD1. In germline, CDR1 is MDHEN, CDR2 SYDVKM. After removal of 6 bases from V and 3 bases from J, the junction contained 7 bases not matched to a gene. The CDR3 is made up of 14 amino acids. CDR3 residues: CASRSTGDGYEQYF. The CDR3 nucleotides are TGTGCCAGCAGGTCGACAGGGGATGGCTACGAGCAGTACTTC. The full variable domain, in which reference TRBV28 and TRBJ2-7 provide the parts outside the CDR3, is DVKVTQSSRYLVKRTGEKVFLECVQDMDHENMFWYRQDPGLGLRLIYFSYDVKMKEKGDIPEGYSVSREKKERFSLILESASTNQTSMYLCASRSTGDGYEQYFGPGTRLTVT.

The chain couples TRBV5-8 to TRBJ1-2; 9 positions match TRBD1. Unmatched junction bases numbered 12, after V lost 4 bases and J lost 5 bases. The CDR3 extends over 16 amino acids. Germline CDR1 is SGHTS and CDR2 is YDEGEE. The CDR3 DNA follows: TGTGCCAGCAGCCATCAATACGGGACAGGGCCTTATGGCTACACCTTC. This encodes CASSHQYGTGPYGYTF.

The chain combines TRBV9 with TRBJ1-2; perhaps TRBD1 as D (5 bases). Germline CDR1 SGDLS, CDR2 YYNGEE. V lost 1 base to trimming and J lost 4 bases, with 8 bases between them. The CDR3 is 13 residues long. The CDR3 region is CASSVTTGYGYTF. CDR3 sequence (DNA): TGTGCCAGCAGCGTAACTACAGGCTATGGCTACACCTTC.

The chain recombines TRBV6-1 with TRBJ1-2; D remains ambiguous. The V end was cut by 7 bases, the J end by 0 bases, with 6 bases between. The length of the CDR3 is 12 residues. Per the germline V gene, CDR1 is MNHNS and CDR2 is SASEGT. The CDR3 region has the DNA TGTGCCAGCACCCCGTCTAACTATGGCTACACCTTC. It is translated as CASTPSNYGYTF.

This clone was seen a single time. The J gene is TRBJ2-7, the V gene TRBV5-1; 7 nucleotides line up with TRBD1. CDR3 length equals 15 residues. Germline loops: CDR1 SGHRS, CDR2 YFSETQ. The V and J ends lost 1 base and 7 bases, in that order; junction bases with no gene match: 11. The CDR3 here is CASSLTLTGRPEQYF. In nucleotides, the CDR3 is TGCGCCAGCAGCTTGACCCTGACAGGGCGTCCGGAGCAGTACTTC.